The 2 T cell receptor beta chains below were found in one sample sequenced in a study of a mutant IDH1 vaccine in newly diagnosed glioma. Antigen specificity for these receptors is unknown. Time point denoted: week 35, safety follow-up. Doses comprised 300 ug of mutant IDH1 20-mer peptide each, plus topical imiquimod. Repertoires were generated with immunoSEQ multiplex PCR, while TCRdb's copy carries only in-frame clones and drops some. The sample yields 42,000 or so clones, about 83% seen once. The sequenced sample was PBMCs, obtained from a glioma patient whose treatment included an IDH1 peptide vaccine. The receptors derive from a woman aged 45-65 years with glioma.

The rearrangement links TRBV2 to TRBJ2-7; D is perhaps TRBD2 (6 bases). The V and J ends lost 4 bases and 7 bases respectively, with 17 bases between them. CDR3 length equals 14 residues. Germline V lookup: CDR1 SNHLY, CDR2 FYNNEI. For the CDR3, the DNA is TGTGCCAGCAGTGCGCGGGGAGGAGGAGGGGAGCAGTACTTC. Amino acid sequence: CASSARGGGGEQYF.

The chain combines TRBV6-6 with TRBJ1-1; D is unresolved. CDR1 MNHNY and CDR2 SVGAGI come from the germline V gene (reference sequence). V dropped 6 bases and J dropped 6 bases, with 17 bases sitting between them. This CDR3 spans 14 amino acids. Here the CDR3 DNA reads TGTGCCAGCAGCCCCGGGATTCTGGCCCCTGAAGCTTTCTTT. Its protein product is CASSPGILAPEAFF.